The 6 T cell receptor beta chains presented below share a single source sample, sequenced in a study of cytomegalovirus exposure and HLA in healthy donors. Primers for the PCR totalled 60 Vbeta and 13 Jbeta. Clones were read by immunoSEQ multiplex PCR, and TCRdb kept only the in-frame ones, dropping some. Of roughly 140,000 clones listed, about four fifths are singletons. The sequencing input was PBMCs. These receptors all stem from a young man in good health and CMV-seronegative.

The chain recombines TRBV5-1 with TRBJ1-1; 8 nucleotides line up with TRBD1. Germline V gene sequence: CDR1 SGHRS, CDR2 YFSETQ. The ends lost 1 base at V and 0 bases at J; junction bases unmatched: 5. The CDR3 loop spans 16 amino acids. CDR3 loop: CASSLTRDRLNTEAFF. CDR3 sequence (DNA): TGCGCCAGCAGCTTGACCCGGGACAGGCTGAACACTGAAGCTTTCTTT. Full variable domain (missing parts from reference TRBV5-1 and TRBJ1-1): KAGVTQTPRYLIKTRGQQVTLSCSPISGHRSVSWYQQTPGQGLQFLFEYFSETQRNKGNFPGRFSGRQFSNSRSEMNVSTLELGDSALYLCASSLTRDRLNTEAFFGQGTRLTVV.

The rearrangement joins TRBV7-9 to TRBJ2-3; D gene ambiguous. V lost 2 bases, J lost 5 bases, and 11 bases lay in between. This CDR3 region has 14 residues. The germline V gene has CDR1 SEHNR and CDR2 FQNEAQ (reference sequence). The CDR3 nucleotides are TGTGCCAGCAGCTTAAGCCGGGTGGGAGATACGCAGTATTTT. This translates into CASSLSRVGDTQYF.

This clone has just a few counts. This rearrangement joins TRBV5-1 to TRBJ1-6; TRBD1 aligns across 7 bases. Germline CDR1 and CDR2: SGHRS and YFSETQ. V gave up 0 bases and J gave up 8 bases; unmatched junction bases: 5. The CDR3 sequence is 15 residues long. Here the CDR3 DNA reads TGCGCCAGCAGCTTGGCCGGGGACAGATATTCACCCCTCCACTTT. Protein: CASSLAGDRYSPLHF.

V usage is TRBV10-3 and J usage is TRBJ1-1; D may be TRBD1 (5 bases). V was cut by 10 bases and J by 3 bases, with 15 bases left in between. CDR1 is ENHRY and CDR2 is SYGVKD in the germline V gene. This CDR3 is 13 amino acids long. The CDR3 bases are TGTGCCACCGGGAGGATGGGGGACACTGAAGCTTTCTTT. It encodes CATGRMGDTEAFF.

This clone was observed a handful of times. The rearrangement joins TRBV5-1 to TRBJ1-1, with D possibly being TRBD1 (5 bases). V gave up 0 bases and J gave up 5 bases, with 14 bases separating them. Germline-derived CDR1 and CDR2 are SGHRS and YFSETQ. This CDR3 has 15 residues. CDR3 region: CASSLVGQGGTEAFF. The DNA for the CDR3 is TGCGCCAGCAGCTTGGTAGGGCAGGGAGGGACTGAAGCTTTCTTT.

This clone was seen a single time. The V call is TRBV4-1, the J call TRBJ2-2; D gene uncertain. CDR1 is MGHRA, CDR2 YSYEKL, per germline. CDR3 length: 14 residues. With 0 bases removed from V and 5 bases from J, the gap between germline ends came to 7 bases. The CDR3 is CASSQESGTGELFF. CDR3 nucleotide sequence: TGCGCCAGCAGCCAAGAGTCCGGGACCGGGGAGCTGTTTTTT.